One and the same sample provided the 13 T cell receptor beta chains below, sequenced in a study of cytomegalovirus exposure and HLA in healthy donors. A multiplex PCR was run with 60 Vbeta primers and 13 Jbeta primers. The table came from immunoSEQ multiplex PCR; TCRdb's copy has only in-frame clones and leaves some out. The sample lists approximately 53,000 clones; 80% were seen once. Sample: PBMCs. These receptors were obtained from a man aged 25-40 years in good health and CMV-seropositive.

Only one count was recorded for this clone. The CDR3 reads CASRGRDRVVSPLHF. The CDR3, as DNA: TGTGCCAGCAGAGGACGGGACAGGGTTGTTTCACCCCTCCACTTT. This chain connects TRBV7-2 to TRBJ1-6, with 9 bases lining up with TRBD1. Unmatched junction bases numbered 9, after V lost 6 bases and J lost 9 bases. CDR1 and CDR2 from the germline V gene are SGHTA and FQGNSA. The CDR3 is made up of 15 amino acids. The full variable domain, with the rest looked up from reference TRBV7-2 and TRBJ1-6, is GAGVSQSPSNKVTEKGKDVELRCDPISGHTALYWYRQSLGQGLEFLIYFQGNSAPDKSGLPSDRFSAERTGGSVSTLTIQRTQQEDSAVYLCASRGRDRVVSPLHFGNGTRLTVT.

This chain uses TRBV5-4 with TRBJ2-2, with TRBD1 as a possible D gene (5 bases). The ends were cut back, 4 bases at V and 1 base at J, with 8 bases in the middle. This CDR3 region has 14 residues. In germline, CDR1 is SGHNT, CDR2 YYREEE (reference sequence). The CDR3 DNA reads as TGTGCCAGCAGCCCGCAGGGGAACACCGGGGAGCTGTTTTTT. Its translation is CASSPQGNTGELFF.

This clone was detected only a few times. CDR3 coding DNA: TGTGCCAGCAGTGACTTACGCGAGGAGGGTTCTGGGGCCAACGTCCTGACTTTC. Protein: CASSDLREEGSGANVLTF. This rearrangement joins TRBV6-4 to TRBJ2-6; weak D call: TRBD2 (6 bases). V shed 1 base and J shed 1 base, with 14 bases lying between them. The V gene's germline CDR1 is MRHNA and CDR2 SNTAGT. The CDR3 is 18 amino acids.

This chain links TRBV2 with TRBJ1-2; the match to TRBD1 covers 9 bases. Trimming took 5 bases from V and 3 from J; bases not matched to a gene: 4. The CDR3 spans 14 residues. Germline loops: CDR1 SNHLY, CDR2 FYNNEI. The CDR3 here is CASSLQGAYYGYTF. CDR3 sequence (DNA): TGTGCCAGCAGTTTACAGGGGGCTTACTATGGCTACACCTTC.

Of note for this clone: Other DNA sequences from this sample encode an identical CDR3 as well. The chain uses TRBV15 and TRBJ2-3; D is unclear. Trimming took 0 bases from V and 5 from J, leaving 6 bases between them. This CDR3 is 13 amino acids long. The germline gives CDR1 LNHNV, CDR2 YYDKDF (reference sequence). CDR3 sequence reads: CATSRDRVDTQYF. The CDR3 DNA sequence: TGTGCCACCAGCAGAGATCGTGTAGATACGCAGTATTTT.

V and J are TRBV15 and TRBJ2-6; tentatively, D is TRBD1 (6 bases). V was trimmed by 7 bases and J by 0 bases, leaving 10 bases between them. This CDR3 spans 15 amino acids. CDR1 and CDR2 (germline): LNHNV, YYDKDF (reference sequence). CDR3 sequence (DNA): TGTGCCACCACCCGGGACAACTCTGGGGCCAACGTCCTGACTTTC. This gives the protein CATTRDNSGANVLTF.

This chain joins TRBV5-4 and TRBJ2-7; 9 nucleotides line up with TRBD2. V gave up 4 bases and J gave up 5 bases; unmatched junction bases: 16. Germline V gene sequence: CDR1 SGHNT, CDR2 YYREEE (reference sequence). The CDR3 length is 17 residues. DNA of the CDR3: TGTGCCAGCAGCACGGGACTAGCTGGGGCTGTAGTCGACGAGCAGTACTTC. Translating gives CASSTGLAGAVVDEQYF.

This chain joins TRBV10-3 and TRBJ2-3; TRBD2 aligns across 13 bases. The ends lost 6 bases at V and 4 bases at J; junction bases unmatched: 4. CDR3 length: 15 amino acids. Germline V lookup: CDR1 ENHRY, CDR2 SYGVKD. This chain's CDR3 is CAIRGTSGVADTQYF. The CDR3 DNA reads as TGTGCCATCAGGGGGACTAGCGGGGTTGCAGATACGCAGTATTTT.

The chain joins TRBV9 to TRBJ2-5, with TRBD2 matching 8 bases. CDR3 length equals 16 residues. Germline CDR1 and CDR2: SGDLS and YYNGEE. V lost 7 bases and J lost 1; bases outside the gene matches: 12. The CDR3 spells CASGHDNGGVQETQYF. The CDR3 bases are TGTGCCAGCGGGCATGATAACGGGGGGGTCCAAGAGACCCAGTACTTC.

This clone was seen more than once but under ten times. The chain uses TRBV5-4 and TRBJ2-1; D perhaps matches TRBD1 (5 bases). In germline, CDR1 is SGHNT, CDR2 YYREEE (reference sequence). The CDR3 spans 12 residues. Deletions cut 7 bases from V and 9 bases from J, with 14 bases between. The CDR3 region is CASGIGVPEQFF. CDR3 bases: TGTGCCAGCGGTATAGGGGTCCCTGAGCAGTTCTTC.

This clone occurred once. This chain uses TRBV27 with TRBJ1-6, with D uncertain. V was shortened by 5 bases and J by 9 bases, with 14 bases between the two germline ends. From germline, CDR1 is MNHEY and CDR2 SMNVEV (reference sequence). This CDR3 is built from 14 residues. The CDR3 here is CASSPPQLSSPLHF. In DNA, the CDR3 is TGTGCCAGCAGTCCCCCTCAATTGAGTTCACCCCTCCACTTT.

This clone was seen only a few times. The rearrangement joins TRBV15 to TRBJ2-5; no reliable D call. V lost 0 bases to trimming and J lost 7 bases, with 12 bases between them. From germline, CDR1 is LNHNV and CDR2 YYDKDF (reference sequence). The CDR3 totals 14 residues. The CDR3 loop is CATSRDLRYGTQYF. The CDR3 DNA is TGTGCCACCAGCAGAGATCTTAGATACGGGACCCAGTACTTC.

The genes are TRBV11-2 and TRBJ2-7; 7 nucleotides match TRBD2. Per germline, CDR1 SGHAT and CDR2 FQNNGV. This CDR3 has 15 residues. V was clipped by 3 bases and J by 6 bases; unmatched bases: 11. The CDR3 loop reads CASSFALAGHSEQYF. CDR3 coding DNA: TGTGCCAGCAGCTTTGCATTAGCGGGCCACAGCGAGCAGTACTTC.